This T cell receptor beta chain was sequenced for a study of T-cell reconstitution after alpha-beta-depleted transplantation in children. Study-level results: After transplant, high TCRbeta diversity at day 60 in some patients arose from surviving recipient T cells and thymic progenitors. Newly produced T cells mostly provided counts and TCRbeta diversity after one year, as hyperexpanded clones declined. After transplant, at about two months, alpha-beta T cells were reportedly derived from several hundred expanded graft clones.

There are many counts of this clonotype. Its antigen is undetermined. TCRbeta library construction was performed incorporating unique molecular identifiers. In TCRdb, the PCR reads were re-called with MiXCR into one record per CDR3 protein. Here the sample spans 65,000 to 85,000 distinct CDR3 sequences, about a tenth being singletons. The receptor's source is a boy aged 5-17 years with acute myeloid leukemia, due to receive a stem cell transplant. The sample was PBMCs, taken before TCRalphabeta/CD19-depleted stem cell transplant.

The chain's CDR3 is CATSRGEFTDTQYF. CDR3 nucleotides: TGTGCCACCAGCAGAGGCGAGTTCACAGATACGCAGTATTTT. This chain links TRBV15 with TRBJ2-3; no firm D call. Trimming left V 1 base short and J 2 bases short, with 7 bases between. Germline V lookup: CDR1 LNHNV, CDR2 YYDKDF (reference sequence). CDR3 size: 14 residues.